The present T cell receptor (beta chain) was sequenced within a study of blood T cell repertoires in COVID-19. About the study: Nucleic acid was either cDNA or gDNA, and it came from T cells, B-cell-depleted T cells, or PBMCs.

This table comes from immunoSEQ multiplex PCR, and its TCRdb copy is limited to in-frame clones, with some not included. The sample has 200,000 to 250,000 clones; 84% are singletons. This CDR3 spans 18 amino acids. The TCR comes from a woman in her fifties or sixties with active or convalescent COVID-19. Sequencing was performed on peripheral blood. The V gene is TRBV12-2, the J gene TRBJ2-5; TRBD2, the D gene given by the table, was not confirmed from the DNA. TRBV12-2 counts as a pseudogene. Written as DNA, the CDR3 is TGTGCAAGTCGCTTAGCGCTCCCCCCTCTAGCGGGAAAAGAGACCCAGTACTTC. Translating gives CASRLALPPLAGKETQYF.